This T cell receptor (beta chain) was recorded in a study of T cell repertoires in cytomegalovirus infection. At the level of the study: Selected CMV epitopes included recently identified HLA-C-restricted ones as well as well-studied HLA-B-restricted ones. Carrying CMV and the relevant HLA type showed in public TCR beta signatures.

CDR1 is MNHNY, CDR2 SVGAGI, per germline (reference sequence). Deletions cut 0 bases from V and 6 bases from J, with 6 bases between. This CDR3 comprises 13 residues. MiXCR was run by TCRdb on the reads, yielding one entry per CDR3 protein. Among approximately 1,000,000 distinct CDR3 sequences listed, roughly 30% were seen once. Notes on this clonotype: What it binds is not known.

The sequencing here drew on cultured CD8+ T cells from PBMCs, taken from culture after CMV antigen stimulation. The receptor's source is a human donor in good health (CMV status not recorded). Some clones in this sample may be carry-over from other donors' samples. This chain links TRBV6-6 with TRBJ2-1; D possibly corresponds to TRBD2 (6 bases). The CDR3 reads CASSYSGSNEQFF. CDR3 nucleotide sequence: TGTGCCAGCAGTTACTCCGGGAGCAATGAGCAGTTCTTC.